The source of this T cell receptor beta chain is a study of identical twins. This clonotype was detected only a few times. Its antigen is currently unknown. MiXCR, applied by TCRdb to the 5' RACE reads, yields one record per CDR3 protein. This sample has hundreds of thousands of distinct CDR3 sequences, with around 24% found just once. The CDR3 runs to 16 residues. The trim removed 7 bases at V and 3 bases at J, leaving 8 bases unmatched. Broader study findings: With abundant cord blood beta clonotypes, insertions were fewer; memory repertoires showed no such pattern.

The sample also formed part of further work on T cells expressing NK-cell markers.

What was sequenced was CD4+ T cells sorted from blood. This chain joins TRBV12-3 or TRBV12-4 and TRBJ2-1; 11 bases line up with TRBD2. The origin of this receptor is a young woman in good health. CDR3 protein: CASTQGGTSGYNEQFF. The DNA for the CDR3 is TGTGCCAGCACCCAAGGTGGGACTAGCGGCTACAATGAGCAGTTCTTC.